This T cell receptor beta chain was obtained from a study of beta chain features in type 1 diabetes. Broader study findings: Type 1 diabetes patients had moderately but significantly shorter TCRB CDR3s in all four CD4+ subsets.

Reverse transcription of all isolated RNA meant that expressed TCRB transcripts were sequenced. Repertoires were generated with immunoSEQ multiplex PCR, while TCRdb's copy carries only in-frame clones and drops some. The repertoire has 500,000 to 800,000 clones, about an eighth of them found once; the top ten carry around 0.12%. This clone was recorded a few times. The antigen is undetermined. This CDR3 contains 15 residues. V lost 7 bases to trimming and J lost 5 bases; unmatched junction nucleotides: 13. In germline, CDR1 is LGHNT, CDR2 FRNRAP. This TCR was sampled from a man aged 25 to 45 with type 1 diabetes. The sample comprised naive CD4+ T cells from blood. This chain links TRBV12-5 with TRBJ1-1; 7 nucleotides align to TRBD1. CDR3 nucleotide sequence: TGTGCTAGTGCCCGGGGAAAGGGGGCCCCTACTGAAGCTTTCTTT. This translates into CASARGKGAPTEAFF.